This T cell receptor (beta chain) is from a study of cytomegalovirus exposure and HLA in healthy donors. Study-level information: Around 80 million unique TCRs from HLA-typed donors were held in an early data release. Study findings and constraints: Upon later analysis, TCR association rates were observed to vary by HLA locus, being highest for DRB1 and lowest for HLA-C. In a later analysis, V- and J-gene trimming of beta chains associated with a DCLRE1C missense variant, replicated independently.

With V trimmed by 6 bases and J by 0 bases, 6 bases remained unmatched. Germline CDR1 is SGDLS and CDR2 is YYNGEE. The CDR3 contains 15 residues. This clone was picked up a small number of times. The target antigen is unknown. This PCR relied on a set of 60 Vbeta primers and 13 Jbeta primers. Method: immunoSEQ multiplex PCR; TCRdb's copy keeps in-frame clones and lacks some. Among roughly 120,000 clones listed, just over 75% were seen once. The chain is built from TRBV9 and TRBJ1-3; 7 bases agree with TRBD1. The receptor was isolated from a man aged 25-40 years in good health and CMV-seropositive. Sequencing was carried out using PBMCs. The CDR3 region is CASTRGDNSGNTIYF. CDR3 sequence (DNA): TGTGCCAGCACCAGGGGGGATAACTCTGGAAACACCATATATTTT. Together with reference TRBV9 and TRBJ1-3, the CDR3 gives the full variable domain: DSGVTQTPKHLITATGQRVTLRCSPRSGDLSVYWYQQSLDQGLQFLIQYYNGEERAKGNILERFSAQQFPDLHSELNLSSLELGDSALYFCASTRGDNSGNTIYFGEGSWLTVV.